A single sample gave rise to the 2 T cell receptor beta chains below, sequenced in a study of blood T cells in healthy people across ages. Alongside a J-beta primer mix, a sample-barcoded 5' primer served in a second PCR lasting about 7 to 11 cycles. TCRdb used MiXCR to reprocess the 5' RACE reads, holding one entry per CDR3 protein. The data show 1.5 million to 2 million distinct CDR3 sequences, with about two fifths seen just once and more than 20% held by the top ten. The sequencing sample was made of blood. These TCRs come from a human donor in good health.

The chain has TRBV29-1 and TRBJ1-2, with D maybe TRBD1 (6 bases). In germline, CDR1 is SQVTM, CDR2 ANQGSEA. CDR3 length: 13 amino acids. V gave up 8 bases and J gave up 1 base, with 14 bases separating them. CDR3 bases: TGCAGCTCCAGAAAGGGGGATAACTATGGCTACACCTTC. Amino acid sequence: CSSRKGDNYGYTF.

This clonotype was observed a handful of times. The chain recombines TRBV5-1 with TRBJ1-2; no clear D. The CDR3 length is 15 residues. Germline V gene data show CDR1 as SGHRS and CDR2 as YFSETQ. With 1 base removed from V and 6 bases from J, the gap between germline ends came to 16 bases. The CDR3 is CASSLTTVDVDGYTF. The CDR3 DNA follows: TGCGCCAGCAGCTTGACGACGGTGGATGTGGATGGCTACACCTTC.